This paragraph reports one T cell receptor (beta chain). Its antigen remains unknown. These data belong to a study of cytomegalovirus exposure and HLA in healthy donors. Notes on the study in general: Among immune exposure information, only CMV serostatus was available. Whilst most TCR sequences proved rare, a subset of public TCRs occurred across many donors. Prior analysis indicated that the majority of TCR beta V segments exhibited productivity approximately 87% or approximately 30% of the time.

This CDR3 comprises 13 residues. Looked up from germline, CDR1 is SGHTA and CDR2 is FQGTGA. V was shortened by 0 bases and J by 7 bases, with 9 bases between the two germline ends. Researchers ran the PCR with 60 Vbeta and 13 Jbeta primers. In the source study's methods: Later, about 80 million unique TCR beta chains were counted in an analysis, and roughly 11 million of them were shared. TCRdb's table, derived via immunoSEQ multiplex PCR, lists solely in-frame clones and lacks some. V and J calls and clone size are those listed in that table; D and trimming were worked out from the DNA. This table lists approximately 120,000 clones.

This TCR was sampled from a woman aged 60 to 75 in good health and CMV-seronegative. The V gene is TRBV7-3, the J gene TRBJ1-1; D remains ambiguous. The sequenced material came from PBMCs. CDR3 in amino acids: CASSLTSRSEAFF. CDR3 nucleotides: TGTGCCAGCAGCTTAACCTCTAGGAGTGAAGCTTTCTTT.